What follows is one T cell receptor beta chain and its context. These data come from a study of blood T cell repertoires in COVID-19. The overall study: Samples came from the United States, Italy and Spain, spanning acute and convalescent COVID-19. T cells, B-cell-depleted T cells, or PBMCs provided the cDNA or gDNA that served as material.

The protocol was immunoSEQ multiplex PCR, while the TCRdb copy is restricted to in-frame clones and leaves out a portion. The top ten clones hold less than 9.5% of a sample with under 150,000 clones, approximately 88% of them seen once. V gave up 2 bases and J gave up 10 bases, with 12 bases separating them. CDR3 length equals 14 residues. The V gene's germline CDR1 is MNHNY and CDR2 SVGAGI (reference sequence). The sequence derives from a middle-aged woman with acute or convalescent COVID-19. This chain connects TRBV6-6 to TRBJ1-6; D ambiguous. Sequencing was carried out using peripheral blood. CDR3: CASSYGETGSPLHF. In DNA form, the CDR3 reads TGTGCCAGCAGTTACGGAGAAACGGGATCACCCCTCCACTTT.